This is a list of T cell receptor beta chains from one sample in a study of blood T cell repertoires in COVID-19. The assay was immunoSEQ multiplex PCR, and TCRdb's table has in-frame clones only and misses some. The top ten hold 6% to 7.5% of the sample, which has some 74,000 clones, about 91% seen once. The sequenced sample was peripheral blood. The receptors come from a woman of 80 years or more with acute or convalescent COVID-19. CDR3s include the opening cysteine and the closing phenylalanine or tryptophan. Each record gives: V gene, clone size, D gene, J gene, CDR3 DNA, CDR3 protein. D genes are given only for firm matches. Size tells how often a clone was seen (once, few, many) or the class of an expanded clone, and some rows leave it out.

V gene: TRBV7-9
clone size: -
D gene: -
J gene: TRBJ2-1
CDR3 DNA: TGTGCCAGCTGGACCTCGGGGGGCCCCTACAATGAGCAGTTCTTC
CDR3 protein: CASWTSGGPYNEQFF

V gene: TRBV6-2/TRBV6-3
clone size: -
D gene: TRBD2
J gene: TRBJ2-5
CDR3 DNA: TGTGCCAGCAGCCCTAGAGGGGTAGCGGGGGAAGAGACCCAGTACTTC
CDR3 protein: CASSPRGVAGEETQYF

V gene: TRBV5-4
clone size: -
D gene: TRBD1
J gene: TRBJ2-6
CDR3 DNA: TGTGCCAGCAGGGACAGGGCTGGGGCCAACGTCCTGACTTTC
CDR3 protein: CASRDRAGANVLTF

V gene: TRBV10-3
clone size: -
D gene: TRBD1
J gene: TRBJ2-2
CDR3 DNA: TGTGCCATCAGTGCCACGACAGGGTCGGACGGGGAGCTGTTTTTT
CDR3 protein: CAISATTGSDGELFF

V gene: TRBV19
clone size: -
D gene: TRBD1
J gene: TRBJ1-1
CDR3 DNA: TGTGCCAGTAGTACACGGGGACAGGGAGGTGGCACTGAAGCTTTCTTT
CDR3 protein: CASSTRGQGGGTEAFF

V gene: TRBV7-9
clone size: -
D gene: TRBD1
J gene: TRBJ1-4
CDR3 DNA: TGTGCCAGCAGCTTCCAGGGGGGAACTAATGAAAAACTGTTTTTT
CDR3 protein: CASSFQGGTNEKLFF

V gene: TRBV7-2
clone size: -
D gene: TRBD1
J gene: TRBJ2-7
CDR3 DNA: TGTGCCAGCAGCTCCCGACAGGGTAGAACCTACGAGCAGTACTTC
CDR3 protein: CASSSRQGRTYEQYF

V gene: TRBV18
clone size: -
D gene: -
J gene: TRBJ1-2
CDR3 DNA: TGTGCCAGCTCCCCTCCTACAGGGAGAAACTATGGCTACACCTTC
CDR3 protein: CASSPPTGRNYGYTF

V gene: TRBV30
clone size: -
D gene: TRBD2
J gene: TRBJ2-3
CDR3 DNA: TGTGCCTGGAGTTTTTCCCCCTTCGGCGGGACTAGCGGGAGAGTTGGCACAGATACGCAGTATTTT
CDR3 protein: CAWSFSPFGGTSGRVGTDTQYF

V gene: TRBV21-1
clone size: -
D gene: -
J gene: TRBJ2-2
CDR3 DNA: TGTGCCAGCAGCAAAGCAGCGGGGGGGCGTACCGGGGAGCTGTTTTTT
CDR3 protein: CASSKAAGGRTGELFF

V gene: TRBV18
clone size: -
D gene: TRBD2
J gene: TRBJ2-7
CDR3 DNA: TGTGCCAGCTCACCGACTAGCTCCGAGCAGTACTTC
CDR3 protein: CASSPTSSEQYF

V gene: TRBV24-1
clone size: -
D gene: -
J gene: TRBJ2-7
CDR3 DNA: TGTGCCACCAGTGATTTAAGGGGTACCTCCTACGAGCAGTACTTC
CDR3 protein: CATSDLRGTSYEQYF

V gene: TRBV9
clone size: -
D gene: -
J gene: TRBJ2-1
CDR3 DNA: TGTGCCAGCAGTCCTCCGGGGTTCAACGCATACAATGAGCAGTTCTTC
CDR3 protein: CASSPPGFNAYNEQFF

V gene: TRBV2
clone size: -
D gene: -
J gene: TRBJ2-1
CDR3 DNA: TGTGCCAGCAGTGAGAGCGGTAGCTCCTACAATGAGCAGTTCTTC
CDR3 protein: CASSESGSSYNEQFF

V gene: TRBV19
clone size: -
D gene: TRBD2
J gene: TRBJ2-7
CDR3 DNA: TGTGCCAGTACCTCGGGACTAGCGGGACACTACGAGCAGTACTTC
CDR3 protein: CASTSGLAGHYEQYF

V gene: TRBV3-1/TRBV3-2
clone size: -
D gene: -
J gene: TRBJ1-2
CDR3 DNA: TGTGCCAGCAGCCAAGTTGCAGGAAACTATGGCTACACCTTC
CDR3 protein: CASSQVAGNYGYTF

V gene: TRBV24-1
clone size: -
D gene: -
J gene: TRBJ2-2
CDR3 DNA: TGTGCCACCAGTGATGGGACCCCTAGCGCTTATCGGGAGCTGTTTTTT
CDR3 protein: CATSDGTPSAYRELFF

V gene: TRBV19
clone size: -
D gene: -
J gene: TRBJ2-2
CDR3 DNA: TGTGCCAGTAGTAAGCAGCGGATAAACACCGGGGAGCTGTTTTTT
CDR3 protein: CASSKQRINTGELFF

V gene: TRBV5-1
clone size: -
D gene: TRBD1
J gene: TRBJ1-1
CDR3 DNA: TGCGCCAGCAGCTCACAAGACAGGGACACTGAAGCTTTCTTT
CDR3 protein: CASSSQDRDTEAFF

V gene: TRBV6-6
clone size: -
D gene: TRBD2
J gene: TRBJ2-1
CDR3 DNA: TGTGCCAGCAGTTATCCTAGCGGGGGGGAGGGGGATGAGCAGTTCTTC
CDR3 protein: CASSYPSGGEGDEQFF

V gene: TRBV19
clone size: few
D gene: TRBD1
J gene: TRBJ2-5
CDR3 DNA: TGTGCCAGTAGAGATCAGGGACAGGGGGCCGGGGAGACCCAGTACTTC
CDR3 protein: CASRDQGQGAGETQYF

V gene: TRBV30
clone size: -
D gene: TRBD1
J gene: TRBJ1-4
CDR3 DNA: TGTGCCTGGACACCAGGGGGTTGGGAAAAACTGTTTTTT
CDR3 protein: CAWTPGGWEKLFF

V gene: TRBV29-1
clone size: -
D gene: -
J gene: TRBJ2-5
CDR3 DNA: TGCAGCGTTGAACTCTTAGGGGCCCGGGAGACCCAGTACTTC
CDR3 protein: CSVELLGARETQYF

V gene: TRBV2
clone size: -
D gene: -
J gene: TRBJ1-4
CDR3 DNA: TGTGCCAGCAGTGACGACAGGACCACAACTAATGAAAAACTGTTTTTT
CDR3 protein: CASSDDRTTTNEKLFF

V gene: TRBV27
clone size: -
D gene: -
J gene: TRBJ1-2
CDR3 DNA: TGTGCCAGCAGTCCCGGTTGGGAGGGGAACTATGGCTACACCTTC
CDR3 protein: CASSPGWEGNYGYTF

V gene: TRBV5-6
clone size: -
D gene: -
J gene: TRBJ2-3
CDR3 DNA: TGTGCCAGCAGCCGGGACTCTAGCACAGATACGCAGTATTTT
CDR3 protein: CASSRDSSTDTQYF

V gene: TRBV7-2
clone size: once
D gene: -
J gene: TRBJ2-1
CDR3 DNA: TGTGCCAGCAGCCCCTGGCCAGGGAACAATGAGCAGTTCTTC
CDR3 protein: CASSPWPGNNEQFF

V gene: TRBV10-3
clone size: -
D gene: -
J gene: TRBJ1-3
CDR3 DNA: TGTGCCATCGCTAGCGGGGGTTGGGACACCATATATTTT
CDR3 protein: CAIASGGWDTIYF

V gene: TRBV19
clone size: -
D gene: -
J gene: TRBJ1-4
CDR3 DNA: TGTGCCAGTAGCCCAGGGTGGACTAATGAAAAACTGTTTTTT
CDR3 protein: CASSPGWTNEKLFF

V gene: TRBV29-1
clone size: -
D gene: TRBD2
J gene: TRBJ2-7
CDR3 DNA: TGCAGCGTTGAGTCCGGGACTAGTGGCTACGAGCAGTACTTC
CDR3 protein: CSVESGTSGYEQYF

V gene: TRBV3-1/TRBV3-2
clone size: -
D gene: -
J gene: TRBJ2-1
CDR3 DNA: TGTGCCAGCAGCCAAGATATTGGCGGATGGTACAATGAGCAGTTCTTC
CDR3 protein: CASSQDIGGWYNEQFF

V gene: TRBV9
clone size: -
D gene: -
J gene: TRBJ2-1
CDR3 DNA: TGTGCCAGCAGCCCAGCGGCGCAACCCTACAATGAGCAGTTCTTC
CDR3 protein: CASSPAAQPYNEQFF

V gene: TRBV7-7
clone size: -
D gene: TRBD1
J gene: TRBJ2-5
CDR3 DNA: TGTGCTAGCAGCCTCGACAGGGCCGACGGGACCCAGTACTTC
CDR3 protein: CASSLDRADGTQYF

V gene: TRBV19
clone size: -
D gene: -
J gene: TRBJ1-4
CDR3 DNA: TGTGCCAGTAGTATCGACAGAGCAACTAATGAAAAACTGTTTTTT
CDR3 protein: CASSIDRATNEKLFF

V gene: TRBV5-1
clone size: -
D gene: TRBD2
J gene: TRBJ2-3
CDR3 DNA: TGCGCCAGCAGCTGGCGGGAGGCTAGCGGGAGTGGTACGCAGTATTTT
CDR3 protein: CASSWREASGSGTQYF

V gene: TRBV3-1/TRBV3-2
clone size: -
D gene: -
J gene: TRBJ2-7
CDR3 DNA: TGTGCCAGCAGCCAGAGGGCGATAACCAGACACGAGCAGTACTTC
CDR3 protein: CASSQRAITRHEQYF

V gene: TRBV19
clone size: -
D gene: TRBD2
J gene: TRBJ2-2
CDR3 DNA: TGTGCCAGTAGTATTTCGGGACTACCTTACGGTTCGCTGTTTTTT
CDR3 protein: CASSISGLPYGSLFF

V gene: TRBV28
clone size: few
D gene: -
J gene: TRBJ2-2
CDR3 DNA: TGTGCCAGCAGGCGACAGACATCCACCGGGGAGCTGTTTTTT
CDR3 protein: CASRRQTSTGELFF

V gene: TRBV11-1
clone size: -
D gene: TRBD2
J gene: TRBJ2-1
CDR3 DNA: TGTGCCTCGAACCGACTAGCGGAAGGGAATGAGCAGTTCTTC
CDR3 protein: CASNRLAEGNEQFF

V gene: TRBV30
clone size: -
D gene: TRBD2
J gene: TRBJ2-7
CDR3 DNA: TGTGCCTGGAGTGTGGGGACTAGCGGGAGAAACGAGCAGTACTTC
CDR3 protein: CAWSVGTSGRNEQYF

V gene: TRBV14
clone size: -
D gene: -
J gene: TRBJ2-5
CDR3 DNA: TGTGCCAGCAGCCCGCAGGGGGGAGAGACCCAGTACTTC
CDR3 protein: CASSPQGGETQYF

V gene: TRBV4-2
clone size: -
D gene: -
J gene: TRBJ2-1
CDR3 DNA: TGTGCCAGCAGCCGGCAGGGTGGGGATGAGCAGTTCTTC
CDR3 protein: CASSRQGGDEQFF

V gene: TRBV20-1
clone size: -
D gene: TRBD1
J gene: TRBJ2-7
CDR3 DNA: TGCAGTGCCGGGACAGGGAACGAGCAGTACTTC
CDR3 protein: CSAGTGNEQYF

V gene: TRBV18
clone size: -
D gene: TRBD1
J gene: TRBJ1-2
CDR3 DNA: TGTGCCAGCTCACCGGGACAGGAGGAGGGCTACACCTTC
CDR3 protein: CASSPGQEEGYTF

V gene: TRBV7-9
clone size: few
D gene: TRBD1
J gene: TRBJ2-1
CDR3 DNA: TGTGCCAGCAGCCCCACCGGACAGGGCGTCGATGAGCAGTTCTTC
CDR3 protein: CASSPTGQGVDEQFF

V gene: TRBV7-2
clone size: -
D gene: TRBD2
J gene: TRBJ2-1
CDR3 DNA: TGTGCCAGCAGCTTAATAACTAGCGGGGGATATGAGCAGTTCTTC
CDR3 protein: CASSLITSGGYEQFF

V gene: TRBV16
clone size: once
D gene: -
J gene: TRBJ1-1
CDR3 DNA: TGTGCCAGCAGCCCGAACAGGATTGAAGCTTTCTTT
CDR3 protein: CASSPNRIEAFF

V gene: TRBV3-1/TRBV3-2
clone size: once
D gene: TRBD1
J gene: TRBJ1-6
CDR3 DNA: TGTGCCAGCAGCCAGCCGGGACAGGGAAATTCACCCCTCCACTTT
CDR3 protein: CASSQPGQGNSPLHF

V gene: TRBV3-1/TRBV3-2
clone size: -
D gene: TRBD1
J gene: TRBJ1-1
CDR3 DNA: TGTGCCAGCAGGACAGGGGGGAACACTGAAGCTTTCTTT
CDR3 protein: CASRTGGNTEAFF

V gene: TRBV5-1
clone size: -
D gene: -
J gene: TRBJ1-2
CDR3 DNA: TGCGCCAGCAGCTTGGACGGGTACACCGGCTATGGCTACACCTTC
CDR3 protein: CASSLDGYTGYGYTF

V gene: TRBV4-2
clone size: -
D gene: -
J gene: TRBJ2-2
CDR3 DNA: TGTGCCAGCAGCCAAGCCCCTACTCTACGTGGGGAGCTGTTTTTT
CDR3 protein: CASSQAPTLRGELFF

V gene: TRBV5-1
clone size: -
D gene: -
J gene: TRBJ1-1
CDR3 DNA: TGCGCCAGCAACATAGGGGCGGTGAACACTGAAGCTTTCTTT
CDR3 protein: CASNIGAVNTEAFF

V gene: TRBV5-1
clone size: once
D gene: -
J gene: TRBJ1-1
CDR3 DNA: TGCGCCAGCAGCGTAGGGGGGGTGACGAACACTGAAGCTTTCTTT
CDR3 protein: CASSVGGVTNTEAFF

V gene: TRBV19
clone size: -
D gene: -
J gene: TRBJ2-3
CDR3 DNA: TGTGCCAGTAGCCCAGGGGGAGGCGGTGATACGCAGTATTTT
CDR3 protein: CASSPGGGGDTQYF

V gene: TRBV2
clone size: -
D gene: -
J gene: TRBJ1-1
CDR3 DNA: TGTGCCAGCAGGGAGTTCGGACTTACGAACACTGAAGCTTTCTTT
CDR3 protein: CASREFGLTNTEAFF